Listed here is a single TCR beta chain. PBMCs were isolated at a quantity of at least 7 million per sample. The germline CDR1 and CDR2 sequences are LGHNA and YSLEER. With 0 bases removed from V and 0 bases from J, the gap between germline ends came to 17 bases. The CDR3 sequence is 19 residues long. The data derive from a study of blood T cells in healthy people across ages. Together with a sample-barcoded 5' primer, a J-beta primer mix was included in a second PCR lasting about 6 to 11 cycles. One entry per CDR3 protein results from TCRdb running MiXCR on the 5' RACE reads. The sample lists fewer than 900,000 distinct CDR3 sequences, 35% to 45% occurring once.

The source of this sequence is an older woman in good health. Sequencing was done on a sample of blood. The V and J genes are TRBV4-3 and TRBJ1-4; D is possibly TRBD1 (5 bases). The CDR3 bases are TGCGCCAGCAGCCAAGATCCGTTGACAGTTCTTGCAACTAATGAAAAACTGTTTTTT. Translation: CASSQDPLTVLATNEKLFF.